Below, 24 T cell receptor beta chains from the same sample are listed, as sequenced in a study of blood T cells in healthy people across ages. Primers used in a second PCR of about 7 to 12 cycles were a sample-barcoded 5' primer and a J-beta primer mix. Each CDR3 protein gets one entry after TCRdb re-called the 5' RACE reads with MiXCR. The sample holds 1,800,000 or so distinct CDR3 sequences, about 39% seen once. Input material: blood. All receptors come from a human donor in good health.

This clonotype turned up a few times. This chain joins TRBV9 and TRBJ2-4; 8 bases are shared with TRBD1. The V segment lost 6 bases and the J segment 7 bases; nucleotides outside the gene matches: 9. The length of the CDR3 is 14 residues. The germline V gene encodes CDR1 SGDLS and CDR2 YYNGEE. The CDR3 region is CASTKDRTGNIQYF. CDR3 bases: TGTGCCAGCACCAAGGACAGGACAGGGAACATTCAGTACTTC.

This clonotype turned up a few times. V usage is TRBV15 and J usage is TRBJ2-7; perhaps TRBD2 as D (5 bases). The CDR3 runs 13 residues. Germline CDR1 is LNHNV and CDR2 is YYDKDF (reference sequence). Deletions cut 0 bases from V and 5 bases from J, with 8 bases between. The CDR3 DNA sequence: TGTGCCACCAGCAGAGATGCAGCGGACGAGCAGTACTTC. Amino acids: CATSRDAADEQYF.

In its sample, this clonotype was seen a few times. The V call is TRBV20-1, the J call TRBJ1-5; D is unclear. V was cut by 3 bases and J by 4 bases, with 10 bases left in between. The CDR3 sequence is 13 residues long. Germline V gene sequence: CDR1 DFQATT, CDR2 SNEGSKA (reference sequence). For the CDR3, the DNA is TGCAGTGCTAGTAGGGCCCTAAATCAGCCCCAGCATTTT. It encodes CSASRALNQPQHF.

The chain couples TRBV7-9 to TRBJ2-3; D might be TRBD1 (7 bases). The CDR3 spans 14 residues. V gave up 3 bases and J gave up 4 bases, with 11 bases separating them. CDR1 is SEHNR and CDR2 is FQNEAQ in the germline V gene (reference sequence). The CDR3 sequence: CASSFDREADTQYF. The CDR3 bases are TGTGCCAGCAGCTTCGACAGGGAGGCAGATACGCAGTATTTT. Complete variable domain (other parts from reference TRBV7-9 and TRBJ2-3): DTGVSQNPRHKITKRGQNVTFRCDPISEHNRLYWYRQTLGQGPEFLTYFQNEAQLEKSRLLSDRFSAERPKGSFSTLEIQRTEQGDSAMYLCASSFDREADTQYFGPGTRLTVL.

The chain employs TRBV9 and TRBJ2-4, with a tentative D call TRBD2 (6 bases). CDR1 is SGDLS and CDR2 is YYNGEE in the germline V gene. The CDR3 covers 17 residues. Trimming removed 3 bases at V and 7 bases at J, with 23 bases between. CDR3 DNA sequence: TGTGCCAGCAGCGGTGCCTGGAGGAGGGGCACCCAGAACATTCAGTACTTC. This codes for CASSGAWRRGTQNIQYF.

This clonotype was seen repeatedly, ten times or more. The chain has TRBV9 and TRBJ2-7, with D perhaps TRBD2 (5 bases). The germline CDR1 and CDR2 sequences are SGDLS and YYNGEE. The CDR3 loop spans 13 amino acids. V dropped 3 bases and J dropped 6 bases, with 13 bases sitting between them. The CDR3 DNA sequence: TGTGCCAGCAGCGGCGACGGAGGAGGCGAGCAGTACTTC. Residues: CASSGDGGGEQYF.

The chain recombines TRBV2 with TRBJ2-4, with a weak D call TRBD1 (6 bases). The J call is uncertain, as TRBJ2-1 better fits the DNA end. This CDR3 contains 14 residues. Per the germline V gene, CDR1 is SNHLY and CDR2 is FYNNEI. The CDR3 reads CASSRDITKNIQFF. The CDR3 DNA reads TGTGCCAGCAGTCGGGACATTACCAAAAACATTCAGTTCTTC.

This clonotype occurred many times. The J gene is TRBJ1-1, the V gene TRBV6-5, with D possibly TRBD1 on 5 matching bases. This CDR3 contains 14 residues. Trimming removed 0 bases from V and 4 bases from J, with 9 bases in between. Germline values: CDR1 MNHEY, CDR2 SVGAGI. CDR3 amino acids: CASSYSGGGTEAFF. For the CDR3, the DNA is TGTGCCAGCAGTTACTCTGGGGGAGGCACTGAAGCTTTCTTT.

A few counts support this clonotype. The chain combines TRBV7-3 with TRBJ1-4, with a weak D call TRBD1 (6 bases). With 8 bases removed from V and 5 bases from J, the gap between germline ends came to 21 bases. The CDR3 consists of 16 residues. Germline lookup yields CDR1 SGHTA and CDR2 FQGTGA. CDR3 residues: CASLGLLQGRNEKLFF. DNA of the CDR3: TGTGCCAGCCTCGGTCTCTTACAGGGAAGAAATGAAAAACTGTTTTTT.

In its sample, this clonotype was seen a few times. The V and J genes are TRBV6-1 and TRBJ2-5, with 8 positions matching TRBD1. V was clipped by 4 bases and J by 5 bases; unmatched bases: 15. The length of the CDR3 is 17 residues. Germline V gives CDR1 MNHNS, CDR2 SASEGT. The CDR3 here is CASSGPRQGTAAETQYF. CDR3 nucleotide sequence: TGTGCCAGCAGTGGGCCTCGACAGGGGACCGCCGCCGAGACCCAGTACTTC.

This clonotype was found a few times. The chain joins TRBV24-1 to TRBJ2-3, with 10 bases that match TRBD2. Losses at the gene ends were 4 bases for V and 1 base for J; bases not matched to a gene: 4. The CDR3 runs 16 residues. Germline V gene data show CDR1 as KGHDR and CDR2 as SFDVKD. The CDR3 nucleotides read TGTGCCACCAGTGAAACCGGGACTAGCGGCACAGATACGCAGTATTTT. Encoded protein: CATSETGTSGTDTQYF.

A few counts support this clonotype. This chain uses TRBV5-1 with TRBJ2-1; possibly TRBD2 for D (5 bases). The germline V gene has CDR1 SGHRS and CDR2 YFSETQ. CDR3 length equals 13 residues. V gave up 0 bases and J gave up 9 bases, with 10 bases separating them. The CDR3 region is CASSLESAGEQFF. The CDR3 DNA reads as TGCGCCAGCAGCTTGGAGTCCGCGGGTGAGCAGTTCTTC.

This clonotype came up many times. The genes are TRBV27 and TRBJ2-7; the D gene is possibly TRBD2 (6 bases). Trimming took 1 base from V and 5 from J, leaving 9 bases between them. Germline values: CDR1 MNHEY, CDR2 SMNVEV (reference sequence). The CDR3 is 13 amino acids. CDR3 DNA: TGTGCCAGCAGTTTATGGGGGGACCACGAGCAGTACTTC. It specifies CASSLWGDHEQYF.

This clonotype was detected a few times. The chain is built from TRBV18 and TRBJ2-5; no clear D. This CDR3 spans 13 amino acids. The ends were cut back, 6 bases at V and 5 bases at J, with 13 bases in the middle. The V gene's germline CDR1 is KGHSH and CDR2 LQKENI. This chain's CDR3 is CASSPVGSETQYF. Here the CDR3 DNA reads TGTGCCAGCTCCCCCGTCGGTTCCGAGACCCAGTACTTC.

The table lists this clonotype with a few counts. This chain connects TRBV5-6 to TRBJ1-1; D may be TRBD1 (5 bases). Germline assignment: CDR1 SGHDT and CDR2 YYEEEE. This CDR3 has 14 amino acids. Trimming stripped 0 bases from V and 4 bases from J, with 10 bases between. CDR3 sequence reads: CASSLVRVVTEAFF. The CDR3 DNA follows: TGTGCCAGCAGCTTGGTCAGGGTTGTCACTGAAGCTTTCTTT.

The J gene is TRBJ2-5, the V gene TRBV2, with D unresolved. The length of the CDR3 is 16 residues. Germline assignment: CDR1 SNHLY and CDR2 FYNNEI. V lost 8 bases to trimming and J lost 0 bases, with 19 bases between them. Here the CDR3 reads CASGVLPNRDQETQYF. CDR3 DNA sequence: TGTGCCAGCGGGGTTCTCCCAAACCGGGACCAAGAGACCCAGTACTTC.

In this sample, this clonotype turned up many times. The genes are TRBV7-2 and TRBJ2-7; TRBD1 or TRBD2 may be the D gene (5 bases each). The CDR3 has 14 residues. CDR1 and CDR2 from the germline V gene are SGHTA and FQGNSA. Trimming cost V 10 bases and J 3 bases, with 19 bases left between them. For the CDR3, the DNA is TGTGCCACTAGAAGGATAGGGGACCTCTACGAGCAGTACTTC. It is translated as CATRRIGDLYEQYF.

This clonotype was seen more than once but under ten times. The rearrangement links TRBV5-1 to TRBJ1-6; 9 nucleotides agree with TRBD1. Germline CDR1 SGHRS, CDR2 YFSETQ. This CDR3 comprises 16 residues. The V segment lost 4 bases and the J segment 9 bases; nucleotides outside the gene matches: 11. CDR3 nucleotides: TGCGCCAGCAGCCTTAACCGGGACAGGGCTGCTTCACCCCTCCACTTT. Translating it yields CASSLNRDRAASPLHF.

This clonotype has more than one count but fewer than ten. The gene calls are TRBV9 and TRBJ2-1; 7 bases align to TRBD1. The CDR3 is 13 amino acids. Trimming cost V 2 bases and J 7 bases; bases outside gene matches: 3. Germline V lookup: CDR1 SGDLS, CDR2 YYNGEE. CDR3 residues: CASSVPRGNEQFF. The DNA for the CDR3 is TGTGCCAGCAGCGTCCCCAGGGGGAATGAGCAGTTCTTC.

The chain is built from TRBV5-6 and TRBJ2-1, with D unclear. This CDR3 has 12 residues. Germline CDR1 reads SGHDT; CDR2 reads YYEEEE. V was pared by 2 bases and J by 7 bases, with 7 bases between. The CDR3 is CASSFRFNEQFF. DNA of the CDR3: TGTGCCAGCAGCTTCCGTTTTAATGAGCAGTTCTTC.

There are a few counts of this clonotype. This sequence joins TRBV29-1 and TRBJ2-1; 9 bases line up with TRBD2. Germline CDR1 SQVTM, CDR2 ANQGSEA. The CDR3 has 17 amino acids. V shed 0 bases, J shed 7 bases, and the junction held 13 bases outside the gene matches. The CDR3 loop reads CSVEEWGAGGRQNEQFF. The CDR3 DNA reads as TGCAGCGTTGAAGAGTGGGGAGCGGGGGGCCGCCAGAATGAGCAGTTCTTC.

The chain joins TRBV6-2 or TRBV6-3 to TRBJ2-7; D gene ambiguous. The J call may be wrong; the DNA end is better matched by TRBJ2-5. Germline V gene sequence: CDR1 MNHEY, CDR2 SVGEGT. The CDR3 contains 16 residues. Here the CDR3 reads CASSFPRLGMAETQYF. The CDR3 DNA is TGTGCCAGCAGTTTCCCACGACTGGGAATGGCGGAGACCCAGTACTTC.

The J gene is TRBJ2-1, the V gene TRBV13; 7 bases fit TRBD2. The CDR3 covers 17 residues. Germline CDR1 and CDR2: PRHDT and FYEKMQ (reference sequence). V shed 0 bases, J shed 4 bases, and the junction held 9 bases outside the gene matches. The CDR3 region has the DNA TGTGCCAGCAGCTTAGGTGGGGCGGGGGAACCATACAATGAGCAGTTCTTC. Its protein is CASSLGGAGEPYNEQFF.

The chain combines TRBV20-1 with TRBJ2-6, with D perhaps matching TRBD1 (6 bases). The CDR3 length is 16 residues. Trimming removed 6 bases at V and 1 base at J, with 16 bases between. In germline, CDR1 is DFQATT, CDR2 SNEGSKA (reference sequence). CDR3: CSARALQGSGANVLTF. The CDR3, as DNA: TGCAGTGCCCGCGCACTTCAGGGGTCTGGGGCCAACGTCCTGACTTTC.